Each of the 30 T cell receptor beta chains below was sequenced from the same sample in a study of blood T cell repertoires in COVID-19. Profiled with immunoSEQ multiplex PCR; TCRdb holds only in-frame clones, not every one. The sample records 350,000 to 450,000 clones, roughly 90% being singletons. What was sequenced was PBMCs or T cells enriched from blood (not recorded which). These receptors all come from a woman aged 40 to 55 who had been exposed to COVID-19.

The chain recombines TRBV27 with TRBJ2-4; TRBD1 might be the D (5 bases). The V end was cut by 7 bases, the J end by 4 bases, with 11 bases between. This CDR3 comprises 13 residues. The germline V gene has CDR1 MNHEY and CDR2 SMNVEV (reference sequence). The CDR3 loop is CASTDTLKNIQYF. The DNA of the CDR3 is TGTGCCAGCACGGACACTCTTAAAAACATTCAGTACTTC.

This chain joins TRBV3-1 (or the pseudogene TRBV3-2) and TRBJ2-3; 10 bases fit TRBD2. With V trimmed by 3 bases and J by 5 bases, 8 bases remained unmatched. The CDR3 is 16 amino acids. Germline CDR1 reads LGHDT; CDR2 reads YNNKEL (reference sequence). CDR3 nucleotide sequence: TGTGCCAGCAGCCATCCGCTAGCGGGGGACCGAGATACGCAGTATTTT. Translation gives CASSHPLAGDRDTQYF.

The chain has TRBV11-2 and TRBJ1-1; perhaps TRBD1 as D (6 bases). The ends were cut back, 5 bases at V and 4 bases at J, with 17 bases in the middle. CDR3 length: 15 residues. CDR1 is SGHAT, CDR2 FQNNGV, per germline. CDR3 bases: TGTGCCAGCAGCGTCCCCAGGGGTCTGAGCACTGAAGCTTTCTTT. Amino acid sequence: CASSVPRGLSTEAFF.

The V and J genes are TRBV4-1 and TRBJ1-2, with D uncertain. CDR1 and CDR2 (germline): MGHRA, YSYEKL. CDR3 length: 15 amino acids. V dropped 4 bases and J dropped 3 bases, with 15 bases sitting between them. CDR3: CASSPWEGGDYGYTF. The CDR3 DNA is TGCGCCAGCAGCCCCTGGGAGGGAGGAGACTATGGCTACACCTTC.

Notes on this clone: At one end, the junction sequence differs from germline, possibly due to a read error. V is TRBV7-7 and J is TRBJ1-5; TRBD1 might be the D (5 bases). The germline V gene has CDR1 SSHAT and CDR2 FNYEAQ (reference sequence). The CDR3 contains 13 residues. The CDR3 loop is CASSLGLNQPQHF. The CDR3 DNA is TGTGCTAGCAGCTTGGGACTCAATCAGCCCCAGCATTTT.

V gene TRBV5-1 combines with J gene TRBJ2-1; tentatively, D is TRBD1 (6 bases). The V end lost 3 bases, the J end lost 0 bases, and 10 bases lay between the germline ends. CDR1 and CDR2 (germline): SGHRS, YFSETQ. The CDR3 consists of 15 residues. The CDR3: CASSYGQSSYNEQFF. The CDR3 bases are TGCGCCAGCAGCTACGGACAGAGCTCCTACAATGAGCAGTTCTTC. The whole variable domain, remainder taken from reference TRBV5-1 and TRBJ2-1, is KAGVTQTPRYLIKTRGQQVTLSCSPISGHRSVSWYQQTPGQGLQFLFEYFSETQRNKGNFPGRFSGRQFSNSRSEMNVSTLELGDSALYLCASSYGQSSYNEQFFGPGTRLTVL.

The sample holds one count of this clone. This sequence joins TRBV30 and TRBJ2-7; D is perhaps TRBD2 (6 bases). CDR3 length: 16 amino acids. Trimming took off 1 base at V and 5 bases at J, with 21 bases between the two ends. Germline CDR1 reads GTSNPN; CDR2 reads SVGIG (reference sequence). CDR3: CAWSGGPRDRGNEQYF. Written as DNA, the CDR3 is TGTGCCTGGAGTGGCGGCCCCAGGGATCGCGGGAACGAGCAGTACTTC.

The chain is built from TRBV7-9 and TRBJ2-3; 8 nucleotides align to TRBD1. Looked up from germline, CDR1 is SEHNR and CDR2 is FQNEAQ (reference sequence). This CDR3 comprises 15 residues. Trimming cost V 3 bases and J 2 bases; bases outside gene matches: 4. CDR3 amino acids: CASSFYRGDTDTQYF. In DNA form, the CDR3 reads TGTGCCAGCAGCTTTTACAGGGGGGACACAGATACGCAGTATTTT.

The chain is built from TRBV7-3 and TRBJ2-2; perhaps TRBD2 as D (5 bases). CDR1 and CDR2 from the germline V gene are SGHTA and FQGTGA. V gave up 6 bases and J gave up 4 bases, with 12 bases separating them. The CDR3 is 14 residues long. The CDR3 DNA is TGTGCCAGCAGGCGAGCGGCAGCCACCGGGGAGCTGTTTTTT. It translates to CASRRAAATGELFF.

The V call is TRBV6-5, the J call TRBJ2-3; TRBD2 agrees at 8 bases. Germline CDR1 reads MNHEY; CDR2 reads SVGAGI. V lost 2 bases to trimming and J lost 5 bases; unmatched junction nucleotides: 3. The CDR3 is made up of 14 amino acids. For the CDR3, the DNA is TGTGCCAGCAGTTACGGGCTAGCGGGAGATACGCAGTATTTT. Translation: CASSYGLAGDTQYF.

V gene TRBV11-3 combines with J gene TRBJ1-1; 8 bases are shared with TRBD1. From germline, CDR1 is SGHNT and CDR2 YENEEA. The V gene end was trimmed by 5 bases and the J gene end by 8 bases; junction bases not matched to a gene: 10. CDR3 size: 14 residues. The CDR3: CASSPNPGQGEAFF. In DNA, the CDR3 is TGTGCCAGCAGCCCGAACCCTGGACAGGGAGAAGCTTTCTTT.

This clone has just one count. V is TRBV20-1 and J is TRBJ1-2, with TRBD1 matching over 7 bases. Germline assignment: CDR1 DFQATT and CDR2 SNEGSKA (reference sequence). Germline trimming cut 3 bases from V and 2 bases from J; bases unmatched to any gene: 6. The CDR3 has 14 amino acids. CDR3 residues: CSASGQEQNYGYTF. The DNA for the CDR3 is TGCAGTGCTAGTGGACAGGAACAGAACTATGGCTACACCTTC.

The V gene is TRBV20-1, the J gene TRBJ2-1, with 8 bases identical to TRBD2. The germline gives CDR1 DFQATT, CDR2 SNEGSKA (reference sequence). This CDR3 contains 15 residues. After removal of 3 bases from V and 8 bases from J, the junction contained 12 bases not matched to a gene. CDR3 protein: CSASTGGTPNHEQFF. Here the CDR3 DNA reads TGCAGTGCTAGTACGGGGGGGACCCCCAATCATGAGCAGTTCTTC.

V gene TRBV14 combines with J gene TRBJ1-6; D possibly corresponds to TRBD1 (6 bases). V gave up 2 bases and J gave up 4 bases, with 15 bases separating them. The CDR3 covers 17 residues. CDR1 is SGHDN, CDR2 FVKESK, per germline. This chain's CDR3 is CASSQPGTNIYNSPLHF. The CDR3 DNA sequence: TGTGCCAGCAGCCAACCCGGGACAAATATTTATAATTCACCCCTCCACTTT.

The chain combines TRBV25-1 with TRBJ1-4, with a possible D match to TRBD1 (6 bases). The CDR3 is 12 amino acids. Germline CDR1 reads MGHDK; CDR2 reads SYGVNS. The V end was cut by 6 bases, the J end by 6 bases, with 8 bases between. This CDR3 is CASRGGHEKLFF. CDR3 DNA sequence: TGTGCCAGCAGGGGGGGGCATGAAAAACTGTTTTTT. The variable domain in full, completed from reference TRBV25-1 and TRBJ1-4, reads EADIYQTPRYLVIGTGKKITLECSQTMGHDKMYWYQQDPGMELHLIHYSYGVNSTEKGDLSSESTVSRIRTEHFPLTLESARPSHTSQYLCASRGGHEKLFFGSGTQLSVL.

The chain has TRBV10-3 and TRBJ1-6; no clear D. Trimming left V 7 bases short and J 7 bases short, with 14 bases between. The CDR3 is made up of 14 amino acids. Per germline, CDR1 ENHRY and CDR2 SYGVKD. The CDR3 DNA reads TGTGCCATCACCGGAGACCCCCCAAATTCACCCCTCCACTTT. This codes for CAITGDPPNSPLHF.

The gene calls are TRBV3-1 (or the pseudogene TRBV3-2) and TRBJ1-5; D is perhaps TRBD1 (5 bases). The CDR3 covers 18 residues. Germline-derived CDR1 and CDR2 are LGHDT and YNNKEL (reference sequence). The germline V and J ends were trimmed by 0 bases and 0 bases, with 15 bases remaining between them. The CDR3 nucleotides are TGTGCCAGCAGCCAAGAACTTCGCAGGGTGTGTAGCAATCAGCCCCAGCATTTT. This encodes CASSQELRRVCSNQPQHF.

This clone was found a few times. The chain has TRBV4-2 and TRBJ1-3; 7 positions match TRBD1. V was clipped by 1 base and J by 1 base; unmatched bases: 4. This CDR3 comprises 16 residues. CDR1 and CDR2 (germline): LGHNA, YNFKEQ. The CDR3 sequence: CASSQAAGGSGNTIYF. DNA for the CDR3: TGTGCCAGCAGCCAAGCTGCAGGGGGGTCTGGAAACACCATATATTTT.

CDR3 coding DNA: TGTGCCAGCAGCTTATCAAAAAACGGGCAGTTCTTC. It translates to CASSLSKNGQFF. The chain couples TRBV7-9 to TRBJ2-1; no definite D call. Trimming removed 2 bases from V and 12 bases from J, with 11 bases in between. The CDR3 consists of 12 residues. Germline CDR1 SEHNR, CDR2 FQNEAQ (reference sequence).

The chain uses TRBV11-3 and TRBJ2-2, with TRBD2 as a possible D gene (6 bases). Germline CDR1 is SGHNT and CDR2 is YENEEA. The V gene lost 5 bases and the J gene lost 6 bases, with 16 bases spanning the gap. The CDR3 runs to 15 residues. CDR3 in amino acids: CASSQTAGEAGELFF. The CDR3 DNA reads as TGTGCCAGCAGCCAAACAGCGGGCGAGGCCGGGGAGCTGTTTTTT.

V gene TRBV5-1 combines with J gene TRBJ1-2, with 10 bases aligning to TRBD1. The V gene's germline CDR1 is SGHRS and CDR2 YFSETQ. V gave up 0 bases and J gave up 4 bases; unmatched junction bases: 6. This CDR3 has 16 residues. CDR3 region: CASSLGQGAPGYGYTF. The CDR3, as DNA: TGCGCCAGCAGCTTGGGACAGGGGGCGCCAGGCTATGGCTACACCTTC. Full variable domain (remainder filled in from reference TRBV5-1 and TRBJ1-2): KAGVTQTPRYLIKTRGQQVTLSCSPISGHRSVSWYQQTPGQGLQFLFEYFSETQRNKGNFPGRFSGRQFSNSRSEMNVSTLELGDSALYLCASSLGQGAPGYGYTFGSGTRLTVV.

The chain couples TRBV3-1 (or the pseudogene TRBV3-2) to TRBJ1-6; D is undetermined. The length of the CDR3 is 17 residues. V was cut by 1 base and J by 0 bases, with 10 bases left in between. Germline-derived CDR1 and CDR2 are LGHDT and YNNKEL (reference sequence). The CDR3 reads CASSQVFRSSYNSPLHF. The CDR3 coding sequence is TGTGCCAGCAGCCAAGTTTTCCGGAGCTCCTATAATTCACCCCTCCACTTT.

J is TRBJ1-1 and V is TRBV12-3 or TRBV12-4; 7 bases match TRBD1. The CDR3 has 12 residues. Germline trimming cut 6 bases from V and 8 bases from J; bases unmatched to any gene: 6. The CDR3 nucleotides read TGTGCCAGCAGCCGGGGACAGTTAGAAGCTTTCTTT. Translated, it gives CASSRGQLEAFF.

The CDR3 is CSASWRGEKLFF. DNA for the CDR3: TGCAGCGCGTCCTGGCGGGGCGAAAAACTGTTTTTT. The chain is built from TRBV29-1 and TRBJ1-4, with D tentatively TRBD1 (5 bases). Trimming pared 7 bases from V and 8 bases from J, leaving 14 bases between. The CDR3 spans 12 residues. CDR1 is SQVTM and CDR2 is ANQGSEA in the germline V gene.

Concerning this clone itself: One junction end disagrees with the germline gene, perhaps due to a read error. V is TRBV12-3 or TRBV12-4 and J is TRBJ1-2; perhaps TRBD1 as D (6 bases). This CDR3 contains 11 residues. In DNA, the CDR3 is TGTGCCAGCAGTTCCCGTACAGGGTTGATTTTC. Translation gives CASSSRTGLIF.

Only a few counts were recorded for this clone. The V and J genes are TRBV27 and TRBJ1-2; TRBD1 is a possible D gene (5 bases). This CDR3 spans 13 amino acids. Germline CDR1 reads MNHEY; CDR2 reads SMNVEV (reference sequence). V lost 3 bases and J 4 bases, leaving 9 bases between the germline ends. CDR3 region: CASSFGQGYGYTF. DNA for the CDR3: TGTGCCAGCAGTTTCGGGCAGGGCTATGGCTACACCTTC.

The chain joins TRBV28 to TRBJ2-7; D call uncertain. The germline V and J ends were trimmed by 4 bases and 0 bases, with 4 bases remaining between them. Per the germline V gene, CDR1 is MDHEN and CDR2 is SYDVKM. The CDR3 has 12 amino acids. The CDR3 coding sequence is TGTGCCAGCAGTTCAGGCTCCTACGAGCAGTACTTC. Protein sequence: CASSSGSYEQYF.

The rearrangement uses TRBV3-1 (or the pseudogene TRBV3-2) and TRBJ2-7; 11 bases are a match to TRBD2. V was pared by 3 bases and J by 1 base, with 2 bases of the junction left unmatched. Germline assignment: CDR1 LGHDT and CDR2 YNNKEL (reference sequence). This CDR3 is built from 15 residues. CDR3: CASSQTSGASYEQYF. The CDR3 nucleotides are TGTGCCAGCAGCCAGACTAGCGGGGCGTCCTACGAGCAGTACTTC.

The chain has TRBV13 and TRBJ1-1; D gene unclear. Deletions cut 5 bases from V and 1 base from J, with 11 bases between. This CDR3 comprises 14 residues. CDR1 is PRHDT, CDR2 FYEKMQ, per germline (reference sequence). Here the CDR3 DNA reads TGTGCCAGCAGCCTAACTAGGCGGAACACTGAAGCTTTCTTT. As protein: CASSLTRRNTEAFF.

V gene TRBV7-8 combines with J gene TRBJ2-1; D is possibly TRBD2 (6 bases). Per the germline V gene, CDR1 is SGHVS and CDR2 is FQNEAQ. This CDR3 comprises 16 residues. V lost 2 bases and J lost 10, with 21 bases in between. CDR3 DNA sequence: TGTGCCAGCAGCTTAAGCCCCGGGGTGGCGGGGCACGAGCAGTTCTTC. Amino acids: CASSLSPGVAGHEQFF.